The 5 T cell receptor beta chains listed next were all sequenced from one sample in a study of cytomegalovirus exposure and HLA in healthy donors. Primers: 60 Vbeta forward and 13 Jbeta reverse. TCRdb's copy holds only in-frame clones and misses some; the assay was immunoSEQ multiplex PCR. The repertoire has approximately 130,000 clones, roughly 85% of them found once; the top ten carry roughly 6.7%. Sequenced sample: PBMCs. The receptors shown here come from a woman aged 25-40 years in good health and CMV-seropositive.

The J gene is TRBJ2-5, the V gene TRBV7-9; TRBD1 might be the D (5 bases). Germline V gene data show CDR1 as SEHNR and CDR2 as FQNEAQ (reference sequence). The CDR3 contains 12 residues. The ends were cut back, 8 bases at V and 5 bases at J, with 12 bases in the middle. The CDR3 reads CASSQQGETQYF. CDR3 sequence (DNA): TGTGCCAGCTCCCAGCAGGGCGAGACCCAGTACTTC.

The chain employs TRBV4-1 and TRBJ1-1; 8 bases are a match to TRBD1. Germline CDR1 reads MGHRA; CDR2 reads YSYEKL. This CDR3 region has 16 residues. The V gene end was trimmed by 5 bases and the J gene end by 8 bases; junction bases not matched to a gene: 16. The CDR3 DNA reads as TGCGCCAGCAGCACATTTGCCGGACAGGGCTTGAGGGAAGCTTTCTTT. Translated, it gives CASSTFAGQGLREAFF.

This clone was counted a few times. The V call is TRBV13, the J call TRBJ2-1, with 8 nucleotides matching TRBD1. Losses at the gene ends were 4 bases for V and 8 bases for J; bases not matched to a gene: 13. The germline V gene encodes CDR1 PRHDT and CDR2 FYEKMQ (reference sequence). CDR3 length: 16 residues. The DNA for the CDR3 is TGTGCCAGCAGCTCGACAGGGGAAAGACCCGGAGATGAGCAGTTCTTC. Its protein is CASSSTGERPGDEQFF. Full variable domain (outside the CDR3, taken from reference TRBV13 and TRBJ2-1): AAGVIQSPRHLIKEKRETATLKCYPIPRHDTVYWYQQGPGQDPQFLISFYEKMQSDKGSIPDRFSAQQFSDYHSELNMSSLELGDSALYFCASSSTGERPGDEQFFGPGTRLTVL.

This rearrangement joins TRBV2 to TRBJ2-7; 11 positions match TRBD1. Germline V gives CDR1 SNHLY, CDR2 FYNNEI. This CDR3 has 14 amino acids. V shed 7 bases, J shed 0 bases, and the junction held 2 bases outside the gene matches. The CDR3 DNA reads as TGTGCCAGCACCGGGACAGGGGGCTCCTACGAGCAGTACTTC. Its translation is CASTGTGGSYEQYF.

This chain links TRBV28 with TRBJ1-6, with a possible D match to TRBD1 (5 bases). V was shortened by 4 bases and J by 10 bases, with 17 bases between the two germline ends. The germline V gene has CDR1 MDHEN and CDR2 SYDVKM. The CDR3 contains 15 residues. CDR3 in amino acids: CASSSFDLKGSPLHF. CDR3 coding DNA: TGTGCCAGCAGTTCATTCGATCTAAAGGGGTCACCCCTCCACTTT.